The clone carrying this TCR beta chain was seen once. What it binds is unknown. V lost 7 bases, J lost 0 bases, and 6 bases lay in between. CDR1 is SGHVS and CDR2 is FNYEAQ in the germline V gene. This CDR3 contains 13 residues. Naive-designated CD8 cells lacked CD45RO, were positively enriched for CCR7, and omitted terminally differentiated effector memory CD45RA+ cells. The data originate from a study of shared clonotypes between healthy human individuals. Study-level results: The study found lower generation probabilities in non-shared clonotypes than in those shared by all four donors.

The assay was immunoSEQ multiplex PCR, and TCRdb's table has in-frame clones only and misses some. This table has around 610,000 clones, about 95% appearing once. The material sequenced was naive CD8+ T cells sorted from blood. J is TRBJ2-2 and V is TRBV7-6; D is unresolved. This receptor was obtained from a woman aged 25 to 45 in good health. The CDR3 spells CASTPPNTGELFF. CDR3 in DNA: TGTGCCAGCACTCCCCCGAACACCGGGGAGCTGTTTTTT. The full variable domain, in which reference TRBV7-6 and TRBJ2-2 provide the parts outside the CDR3, is GAGVSQSPRYKVTKRGQDVALRCDPISGHVSLYWYRQALGQGPEFLTYFNYEAQQDKSGLPNDRFSAERPEGSISTLTIQRTEQRDSAMYRCASTPPNTGELFFGEGSRLTVL.